This TCR beta chain was documented in a study of blood T cell repertoires in COVID-19. Whole-study context: The United States, Italy and Spain provided the acute and convalescent COVID-19 samples. PBMCs, B-cell-depleted T cells, or T cells were the source of the cDNA or gDNA that made up the material.

Original handling: Researchers report that nucleated cell counts were estimated from reference gene primer amplification. Assay used: immunoSEQ multiplex PCR; TCRdb lists only in-frame clones, some missing. D and trimming were read from the DNA, whereas the V and J calls and clone size are those reported in that table. In the table there are about 150,000 clones, 91% of which are singletons. Germline CDR1 reads MDHEN; CDR2 reads SYDVKM. CDR3 size: 14 residues. Trimming removed 3 bases from V and 4 bases from J, with 10 bases in between. Sample: peripheral blood. The clonotype comes from a man between 45 and 60 years old with acute or convalescent COVID-19. The chain combines TRBV28 with TRBJ1-3, with D maybe TRBD1 (6 bases). The CDR3 here is CASSFLDRGNTIYF. CDR3 sequence (DNA): TGTGCCAGCAGTTTCCTTGACAGGGGAAACACCATATATTTT.